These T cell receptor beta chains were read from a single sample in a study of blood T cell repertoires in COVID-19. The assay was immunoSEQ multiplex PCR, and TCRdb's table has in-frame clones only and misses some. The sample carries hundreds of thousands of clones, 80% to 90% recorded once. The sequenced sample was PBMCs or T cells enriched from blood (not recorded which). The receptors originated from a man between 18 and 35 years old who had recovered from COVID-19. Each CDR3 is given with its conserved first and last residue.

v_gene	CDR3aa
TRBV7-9	CASSLSHGIQETQYF
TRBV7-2	CASSLGTTYEQYF
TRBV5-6	CASTPTSGVTDTQYF
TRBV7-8	CASSPIMQVLDEKLFF
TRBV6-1	CASSENRVNTGELFF
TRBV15	CATSRDSAAGRRELFF
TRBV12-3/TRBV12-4	CASSLRLGNEQFF
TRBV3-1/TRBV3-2	CASSLLEGSPLHF
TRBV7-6	CASSPRDTHEQYF
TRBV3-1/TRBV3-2	CASSQPSGGRPRNEQFF
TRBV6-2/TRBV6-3	CASSPWGLAETYEQYF
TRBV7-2	CASSIQTGGIQETQYF
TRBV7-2	CASSPNQAGTGNQPQHF
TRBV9	CASSFSGGELFF
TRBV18	CASSTRELTFTGELFF
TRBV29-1	CSVGAGQSDTIYF
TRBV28	CASSFVRQGGAPQHF
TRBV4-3	CASSRTGVDTQYF
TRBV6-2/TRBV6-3	CASSYIRGSSYEQYF
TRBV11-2	CASSSMPTVPYGYTF